The 3 T cell receptor beta chains given below trace back to one sample, sequenced in a study of cytomegalovirus exposure and HLA in healthy donors. The PCR was carried out with 60 Vbeta primers and 13 Jbeta primers. Profiled with immunoSEQ multiplex PCR; TCRdb holds only in-frame clones, not every one. Among about 160,000 clones listed, around 84% were seen once. Specimen: PBMCs. All receptors derive from a man aged 18-30 years in good health and CMV-seronegative.

This clone was seen only a few times. The rearrangement uses TRBV30 and TRBJ2-3, with 7 bases that match TRBD2. The germline V gene encodes CDR1 GTSNPN and CDR2 SVGIG (reference sequence). This CDR3 is 14 amino acids long. J gave up 1 base and V 0 bases, and 1 base lay outside the gene matches. The CDR3 reads CAWSVAGGTDTQYF. CDR3 nucleotide sequence: TGTGCCTGGAGTGTTGCGGGGGGCACAGATACGCAGTATTTT.

The rearrangement links TRBV7-8 to TRBJ1-5; TRBD1 agrees at 7 bases. Losses at the gene ends were 5 bases for V and 3 bases for J; bases not matched to a gene: 7. CDR1 and CDR2 (germline): SGHVS, FQNEAQ. The CDR3 has 15 residues. The CDR3 here is CASSPRRGLNQPQHF. DNA for the CDR3: TGTGCCAGCAGCCCCAGGAGGGGGCTCAATCAGCCCCAGCATTTT.

The V gene is TRBV4-3, the J gene TRBJ1-5; unclear D gene. Trimming pared 4 bases from V and 6 bases from J, leaving 10 bases between. The CDR3 sequence is 13 residues long. Germline values: CDR1 LGHNA, CDR2 YSLEER. CDR3 coding DNA: TGCGCCAGCAGCCTCGCCCCGGGTCAGCCCCAGCATTTT. Its protein is CASSLAPGQPQHF.